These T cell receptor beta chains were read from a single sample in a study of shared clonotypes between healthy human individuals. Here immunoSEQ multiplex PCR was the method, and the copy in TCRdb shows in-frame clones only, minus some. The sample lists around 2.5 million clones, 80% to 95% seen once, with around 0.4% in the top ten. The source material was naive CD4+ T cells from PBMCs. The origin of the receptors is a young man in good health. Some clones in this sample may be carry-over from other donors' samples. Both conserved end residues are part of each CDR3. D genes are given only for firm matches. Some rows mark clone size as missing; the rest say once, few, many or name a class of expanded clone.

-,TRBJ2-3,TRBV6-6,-,TGTGCCAGCAGTTGGGGTGTCTCGAGAAACGCAGATACGCAGTATTTT,CASSWGVSRNADTQYF
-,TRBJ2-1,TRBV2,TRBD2,TGTGCCAGCAGTGAAGACCGGGGGGGGGATGAGCAGTTCTTC,CASSEDRGGDEQFF
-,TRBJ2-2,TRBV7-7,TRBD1,TGTGCCAGCAGCTCTTCCGGGACAGGGAACACCGGGGAGCTGTTTTTT,CASSSSGTGNTGELFF
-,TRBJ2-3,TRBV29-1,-,TGCAGCGTTGAGAGGGTACAGGGTACAGATACGCAGTATTTT,CSVERVQGTDTQYF
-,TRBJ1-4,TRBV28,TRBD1,TGTGCCAGCGGACAGGGTTGGGAAAAACTGTTTTTT,CASGQGWEKLFF
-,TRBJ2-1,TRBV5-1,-,TGCGCCAGCAGCTTGGAGGGCCAGTTTGAGCAGTTCTTC,CASSLEGQFEQFF
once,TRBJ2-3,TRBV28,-,TGTGCCAGCACCCCAAGGGGCAGCACAGATACGCAGTATTTT,CASTPRGSTDTQYF
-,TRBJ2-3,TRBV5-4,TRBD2,TGTGCCAGCAGCTTGAGACTAGCGGGGACTAGCACAGATACGCAGTATTTT,CASSLRLAGTSTDTQYF
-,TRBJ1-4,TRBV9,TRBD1,TGTGCCAGCAGCCTCTCAGGGGGACTTAATTTCCGTGAAAAACTGTTTTTT,CASSLSGGLNFREKLFF
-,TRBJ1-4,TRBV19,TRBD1,TGTGCCAGTACCCGGACAGGGGGGGACGAAAAACTGCTTTTT,CASTRTGGDEKLLF
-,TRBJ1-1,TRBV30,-,TGTGCCTGGAGTAGAGGAGGGTATAACGCTGAAGCTTTCTTT,CAWSRGGYNAEAFF
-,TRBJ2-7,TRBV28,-,TGTGCCAGCAGCTACCTCTACGAGCAGTACTTC,CASSYLYEQYF
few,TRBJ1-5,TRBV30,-,TGTGCCTGGAGTGTAGTGGGGAGGTCTCAGCCCCAGCATTTT,CAWSVVGRSQPQHF
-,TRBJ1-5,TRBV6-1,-,TGTGCCAGCAGTGAAGCGGTAGTTAATCAGCCCCAGCATTTT,CASSEAVVNQPQHF
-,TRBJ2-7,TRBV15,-,TGTGCCACCAGCACAGGGACTCTAAGCTCCTACGAGCAGTACTTC,CATSTGTLSSYEQYF
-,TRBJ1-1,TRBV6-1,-,TGTGCCAGCAGTGAATACGAAGGGGCGAACACTGAAGCTTTCTTT,CASSEYEGANTEAFF
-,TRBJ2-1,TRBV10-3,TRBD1,TGTGCCATCAGTGAGGGACAGGGCAACAATGAGCAGTTCTTC,CAISEGQGNNEQFF
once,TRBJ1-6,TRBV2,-,TGTGCCAGCAGTGTACAGGGACGGGGGTCACCCCTCCACTTT,CASSVQGRGSPLHF
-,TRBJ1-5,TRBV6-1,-,TGTGCCAGCAGGGACGGGACGGCTCAGCCCCAGCATTTT,CASRDGTAQPQHF
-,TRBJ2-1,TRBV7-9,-,TGTGCCAGCAGCTCCCACGGGACCAAGAGCAATGAGCAGTTCTTC,CASSSHGTKSNEQFF
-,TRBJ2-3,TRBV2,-,TGTGCCAGCTCAGGGGGGGCGGGAGATACGCAGTATTTT,CASSGGAGDTQYF
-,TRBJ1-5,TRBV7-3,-,TGTGCCAGCAGCTTAAATGGATTTCAGCCCCAGCATTTT,CASSLNGFQPQHF
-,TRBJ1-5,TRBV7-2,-,TGTGCCAGCAGCTCCGCGATCTGGACAGGCAATCAGCCCCAGCATTTT,CASSSAIWTGNQPQHF
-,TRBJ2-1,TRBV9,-,TGTGCCAGCAGCGTAGTGGGGTTAGGGTACAATGAGCAGTTCTTC,CASSVVGLGYNEQFF
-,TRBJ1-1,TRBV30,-,TGTGCCTGGAGTGTACGTTTTCCACGGGCGGGAGAAGCTTTCTTT,CAWSVRFPRAGEAFF
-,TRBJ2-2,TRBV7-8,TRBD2,TGTGCCAGCAGCAGCGGGACTGGAGACACCGGGGAGCTGTTTTTT,CASSSGTGDTGELFF
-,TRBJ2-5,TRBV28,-,TGTGCCAGCAGTTTTGGGGGGACCCAAGAGACCCAGTACTTC,CASSFGGTQETQYF
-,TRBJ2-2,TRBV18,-,TGTGCCAGCTCACCAACTAGGAACACCGGGGAGCTGTTTTTT,CASSPTRNTGELFF
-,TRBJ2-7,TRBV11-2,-,TGTGCCAGCGGGTTAATCAACGAGCAGTACTTC,CASGLINEQYF
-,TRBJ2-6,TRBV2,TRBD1,TGTGCCAGCAGGGAGGGACAGGGGGCTCGAGGGGCCAACGTCCTGACTTTC,CASREGQGARGANVLTF
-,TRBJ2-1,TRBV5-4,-,TGTGCCAGCAGCTTGGCCCGCGGGACACTTACCTACAATGAGCAGTTCTTC,CASSLARGTLTYNEQFF
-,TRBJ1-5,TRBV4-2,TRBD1,TGTGCCAGCAGCCAAGTGGGTCAGGGGGATATGATGCCCCAGCATTTT,CASSQVGQGDMMPQHF
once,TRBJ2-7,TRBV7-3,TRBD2,TGTGCCAGCAGCTTAGGGGAGGGCTACGAGCAGTACTTC,CASSLGEGYEQYF
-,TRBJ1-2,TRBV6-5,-,TGTGCCAGCAGTCCAGGTAGCTATGGCTACACCTTC,CASSPGSYGYTF
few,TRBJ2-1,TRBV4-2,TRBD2,TGTGCCAGCAGCCAAGCTGGGACTAGCGTAAACAATGAGCAGTTCTTC,CASSQAGTSVNNEQFF
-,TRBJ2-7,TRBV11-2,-,TGTGCCAGCAGCGCCCAGGGACAACGCCGGACTTACGAGCAGTACTTC,CASSAQGQRRTYEQYF
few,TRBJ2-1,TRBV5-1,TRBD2,TGCGCCAGCAGCTCCGGGACTAGCGGGTACAATGAGCAGTTCTTC,CASSSGTSGYNEQFF
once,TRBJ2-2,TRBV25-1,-,TGTGCCAGCAGTGATTTCTCAGGGAAGTCCACCGGGGAGCTGTTTTTT,CASSDFSGKSTGELFF
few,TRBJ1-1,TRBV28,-,TGTGCCAGCAGTTTTCCCCCAGGGTTTGAAGCTTTCTTT,CASSFPPGFEAFF
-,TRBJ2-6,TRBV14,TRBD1,TGTGCCAGCAGCCTCTTCCGGACAGGGGGTCCTGGGGCCAACGTCCTGACTTTC,CASSLFRTGGPGANVLTF
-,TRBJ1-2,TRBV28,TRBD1,TGTGCCAGCAGTTTACCTCCGGGACAGGACGGTGGCTACACCTTC,CASSLPPGQDGGYTF
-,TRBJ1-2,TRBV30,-,TGTGCCTGGAGACCCAGGATCGCTAACTATGGCTACACCTTC,CAWRPRIANYGYTF
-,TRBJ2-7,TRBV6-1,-,TGTGCCAGCAGTGACAGGGCGGGAAGGTCGGGCGAGCAGTACTTC,CASSDRAGRSGEQYF
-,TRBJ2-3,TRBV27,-,TGTGCCAGCACGGACCAAAGGGATACGCAGTATTTT,CASTDQRDTQYF
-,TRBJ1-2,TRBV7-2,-,TGTGCCAGCAGCTTAGCGCGGGAATCCTATGGCTACACCTTC,CASSLARESYGYTF
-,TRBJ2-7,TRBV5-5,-,TGTGCCAGCAGTTGGTCAGGGGAGTTGCGCGAGCAGTACTTC,CASSWSGELREQYF
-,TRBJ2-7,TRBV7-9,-,TGTGCCAGCAGTTACACAGGGTCGTTTAGCTCCTACGAGCAGTACTTC,CASSYTGSFSSYEQYF
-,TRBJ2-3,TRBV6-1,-,TGTGCCAGCAGTGAACTCCCAGGGGGGGTCCGAGCGGGAGCGGCAGATACGCAGTATTTT,CASSELPGGVRAGAADTQYF
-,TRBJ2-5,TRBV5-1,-,TGCGCCAGCAGCTTGGAGGGAGTCTCTCGAGAGACCCAGTACTTC,CASSLEGVSRETQYF
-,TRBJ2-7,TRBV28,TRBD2,TGTGCCAGCAGTTTTTCGTCAGCGGGGGCCTACGAGCAGTACTTC,CASSFSSAGAYEQYF
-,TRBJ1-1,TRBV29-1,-,TGCAGCGTGGGGCGCAGGTTGGCCACTGAAGCTTTCTTT,CSVGRRLATEAFF
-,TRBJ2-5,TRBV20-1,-,TGCAGTGTTTCCCGGGTGGAGACCCAGTACTTC,CSVSRVETQYF
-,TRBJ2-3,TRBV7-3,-,TGTGCCAGCAGCTCTCATACAGATACGCAGTATTTT,CASSSHTDTQYF
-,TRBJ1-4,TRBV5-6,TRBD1,TGTGCCAGCAGCCGACCGGGACAGGTGTTTGAAAAACTGTTTTTT,CASSRPGQVFEKLFF
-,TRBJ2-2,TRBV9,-,TGTGCCAGCAGCGTAGTTGCCCTCTCAGGGGAGCTGTTTTTT,CASSVVALSGELFF
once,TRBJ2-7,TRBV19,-,TGTGCCAGTAGTATAGATCTTAGGATAGGGGCCGAGCAGTACTTC,CASSIDLRIGAEQYF
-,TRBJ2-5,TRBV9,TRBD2,TGTGCCAGCAGCGTTCCCGAAAGAGGGCTAGCGGGAGAAGAGACCCAGTACTTC,CASSVPERGLAGEETQYF